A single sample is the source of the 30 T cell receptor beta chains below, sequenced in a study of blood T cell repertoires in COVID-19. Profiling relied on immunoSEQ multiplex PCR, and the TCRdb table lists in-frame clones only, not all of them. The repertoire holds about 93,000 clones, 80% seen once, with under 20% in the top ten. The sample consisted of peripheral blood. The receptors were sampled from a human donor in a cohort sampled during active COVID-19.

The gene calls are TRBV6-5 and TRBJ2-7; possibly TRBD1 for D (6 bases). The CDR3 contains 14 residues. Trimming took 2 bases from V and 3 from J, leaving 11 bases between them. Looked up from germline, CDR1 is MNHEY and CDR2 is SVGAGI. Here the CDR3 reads CASSYTGMNYEQYF. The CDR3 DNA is TGTGCCAGCAGTTACACAGGGATGAACTACGAGCAGTACTTC.

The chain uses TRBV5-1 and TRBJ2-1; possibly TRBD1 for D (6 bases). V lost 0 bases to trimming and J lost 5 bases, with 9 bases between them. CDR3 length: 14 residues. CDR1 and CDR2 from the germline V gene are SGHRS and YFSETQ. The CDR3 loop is CASSLGQVDNEQFF. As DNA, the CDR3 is TGCGCCAGCAGCTTGGGACAGGTGGACAATGAGCAGTTCTTC.

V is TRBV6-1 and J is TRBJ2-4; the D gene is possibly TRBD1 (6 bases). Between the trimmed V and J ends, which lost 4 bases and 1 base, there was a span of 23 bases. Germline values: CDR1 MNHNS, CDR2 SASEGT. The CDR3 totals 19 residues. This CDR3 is CASSGRAGEMRGAKNIQYF. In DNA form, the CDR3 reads TGTGCCAGCAGTGGTCGGGCAGGGGAAATGAGAGGGGCCAAAAACATTCAGTACTTC.

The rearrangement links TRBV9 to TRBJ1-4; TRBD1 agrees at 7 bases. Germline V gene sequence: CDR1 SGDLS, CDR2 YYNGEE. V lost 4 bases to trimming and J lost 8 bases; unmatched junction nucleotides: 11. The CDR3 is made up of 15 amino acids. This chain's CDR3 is CASSRGQDLLEKLFF. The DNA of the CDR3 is TGTGCCAGCAGCAGAGGACAGGACCTATTGGAAAAACTGTTTTTT.

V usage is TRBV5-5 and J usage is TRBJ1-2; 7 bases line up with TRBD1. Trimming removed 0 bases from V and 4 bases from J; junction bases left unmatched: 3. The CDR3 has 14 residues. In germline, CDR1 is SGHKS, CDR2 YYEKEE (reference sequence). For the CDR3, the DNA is TGTGCCAGCAGCTTGGGGACAGGCCTCTATGGCTACACCTTC. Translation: CASSLGTGLYGYTF.

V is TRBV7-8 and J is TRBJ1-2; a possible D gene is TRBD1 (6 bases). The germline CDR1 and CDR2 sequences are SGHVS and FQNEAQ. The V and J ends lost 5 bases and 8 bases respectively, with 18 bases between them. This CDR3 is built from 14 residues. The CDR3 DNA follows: TGTGCCAGCAGCCCGACCACAGGGTTGGGGGGCTACACCTTC. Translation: CASSPTTGLGGYTF.

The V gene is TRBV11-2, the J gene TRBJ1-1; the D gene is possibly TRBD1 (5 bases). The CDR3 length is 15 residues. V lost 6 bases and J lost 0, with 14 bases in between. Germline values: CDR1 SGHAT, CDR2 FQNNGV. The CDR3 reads CASSSRQTMNTEAFF. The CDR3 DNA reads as TGTGCCAGCAGTTCCCGACAGACAATGAACACTGAAGCTTTCTTT.

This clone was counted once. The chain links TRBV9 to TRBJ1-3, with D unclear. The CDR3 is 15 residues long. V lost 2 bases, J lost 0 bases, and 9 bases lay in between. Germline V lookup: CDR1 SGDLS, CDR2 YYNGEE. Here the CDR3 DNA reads TGTGCCAGCAGCGTCGACTCGAGCTCTGGAAACACCATATATTTT. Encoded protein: CASSVDSSSGNTIYF.

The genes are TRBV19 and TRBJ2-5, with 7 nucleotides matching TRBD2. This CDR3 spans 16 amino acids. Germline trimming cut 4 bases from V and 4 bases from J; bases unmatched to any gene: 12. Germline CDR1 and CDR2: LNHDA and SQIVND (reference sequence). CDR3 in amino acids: CASSNPSRGGIETQYF. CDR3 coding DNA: TGTGCCAGTAGTAACCCTAGCCGGGGAGGGATAGAGACCCAGTACTTC.

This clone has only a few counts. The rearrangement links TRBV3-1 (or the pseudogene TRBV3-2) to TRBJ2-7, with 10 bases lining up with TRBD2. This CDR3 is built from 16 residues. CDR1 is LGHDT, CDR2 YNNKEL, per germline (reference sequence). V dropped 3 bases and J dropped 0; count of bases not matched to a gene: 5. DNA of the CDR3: TGTGCCAGCAGCCAGGGTTCTAGCGGGGGCTCCTACGAGCAGTACTTC. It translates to CASSQGSSGGSYEQYF.

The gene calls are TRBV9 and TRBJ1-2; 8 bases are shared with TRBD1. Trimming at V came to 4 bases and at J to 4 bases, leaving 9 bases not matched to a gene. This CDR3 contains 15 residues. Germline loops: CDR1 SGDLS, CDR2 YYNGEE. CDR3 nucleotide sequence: TGTGCCAGCAGCATTACCCCGGGGACAGGCTATGGCTACACCTTC. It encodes CASSITPGTGYGYTF.

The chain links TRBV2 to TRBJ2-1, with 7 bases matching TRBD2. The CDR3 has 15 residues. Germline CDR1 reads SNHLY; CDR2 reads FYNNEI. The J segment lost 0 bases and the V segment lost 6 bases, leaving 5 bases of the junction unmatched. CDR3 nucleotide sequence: TGTGCCAGCAGCAAACTAGCGAGCTCCTACAATGAGCAGTTCTTC. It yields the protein CASSKLASSYNEQFF.

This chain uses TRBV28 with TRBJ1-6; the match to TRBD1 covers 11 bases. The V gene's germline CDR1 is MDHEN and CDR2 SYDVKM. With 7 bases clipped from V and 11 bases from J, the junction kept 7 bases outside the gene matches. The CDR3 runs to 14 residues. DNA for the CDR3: TGTGCCAGCACCCCGGGGACAGGGGGGACACCCCTCCACTTT. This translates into CASTPGTGGTPLHF.

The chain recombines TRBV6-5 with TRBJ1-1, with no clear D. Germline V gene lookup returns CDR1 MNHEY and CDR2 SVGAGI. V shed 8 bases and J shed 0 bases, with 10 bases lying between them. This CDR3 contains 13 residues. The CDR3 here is CASLSSMNTEAFF. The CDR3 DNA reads TGTGCCAGCCTCTCAAGCATGAACACTGAAGCTTTCTTT.

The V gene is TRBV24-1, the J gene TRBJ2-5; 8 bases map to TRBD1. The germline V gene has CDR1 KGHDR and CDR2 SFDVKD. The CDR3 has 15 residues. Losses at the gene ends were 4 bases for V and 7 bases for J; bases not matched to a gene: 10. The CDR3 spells CATSDHQGAGGTQYF. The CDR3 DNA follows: TGTGCCACCAGTGACCACCAGGGGGCCGGCGGGACCCAGTACTTC.

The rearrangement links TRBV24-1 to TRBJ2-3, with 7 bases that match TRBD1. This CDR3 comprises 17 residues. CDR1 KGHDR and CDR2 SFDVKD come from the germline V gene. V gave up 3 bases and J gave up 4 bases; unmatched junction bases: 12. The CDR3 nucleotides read TGTGCCACCAGTGATCCGCAGACAGGGAATAACGCAGATACGCAGTATTTT. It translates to CATSDPQTGNNADTQYF.

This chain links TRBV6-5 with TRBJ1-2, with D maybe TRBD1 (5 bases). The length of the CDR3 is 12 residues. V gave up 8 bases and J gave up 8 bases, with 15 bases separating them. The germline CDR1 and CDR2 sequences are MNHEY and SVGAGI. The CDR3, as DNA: TGTGCCAGCTCAGAATGGGGGGACGGCTACACCTTC. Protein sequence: CASSEWGDGYTF.

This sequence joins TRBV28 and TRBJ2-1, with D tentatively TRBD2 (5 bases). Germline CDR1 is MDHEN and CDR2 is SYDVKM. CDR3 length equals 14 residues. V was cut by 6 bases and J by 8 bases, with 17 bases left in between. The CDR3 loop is CASSSPGESDEQFF. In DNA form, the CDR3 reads TGTGCCAGCAGCTCCCCCGGGGAATCTGATGAGCAGTTCTTC.

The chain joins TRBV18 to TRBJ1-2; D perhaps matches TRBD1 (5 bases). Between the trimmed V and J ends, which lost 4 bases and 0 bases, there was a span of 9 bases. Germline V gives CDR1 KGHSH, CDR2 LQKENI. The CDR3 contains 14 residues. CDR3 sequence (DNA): TGTGCCAGCTCACTCGACAGTGCTAACTATGGCTACACCTTC. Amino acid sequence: CASSLDSANYGYTF.

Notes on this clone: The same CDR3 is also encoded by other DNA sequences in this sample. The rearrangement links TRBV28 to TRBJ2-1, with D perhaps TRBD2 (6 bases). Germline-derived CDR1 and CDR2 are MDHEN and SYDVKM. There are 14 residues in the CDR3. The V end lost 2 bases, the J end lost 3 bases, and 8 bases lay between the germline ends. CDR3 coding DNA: TGTGCCAGCAGTTTACGACTAGTCTACAATGAGCAGTTCTTC. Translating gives CASSLRLVYNEQFF. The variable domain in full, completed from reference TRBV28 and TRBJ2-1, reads DVKVTQSSRYLVKRTGEKVFLECVQDMDHENMFWYRQDPGLGLRLIYFSYDVKMKEKGDIPEGYSVSREKKERFSLILESASTNQTSMYLCASSLRLVYNEQFFGPGTRLTVL.

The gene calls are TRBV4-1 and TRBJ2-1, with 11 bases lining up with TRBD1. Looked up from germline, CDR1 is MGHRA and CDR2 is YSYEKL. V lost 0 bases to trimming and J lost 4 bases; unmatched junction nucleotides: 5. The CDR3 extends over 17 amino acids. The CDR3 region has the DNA TGCGCCAGCAGCCAAGATAGGGACAGGGGGGCATACAATGAGCAGTTCTTC. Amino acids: CASSQDRDRGAYNEQFF.

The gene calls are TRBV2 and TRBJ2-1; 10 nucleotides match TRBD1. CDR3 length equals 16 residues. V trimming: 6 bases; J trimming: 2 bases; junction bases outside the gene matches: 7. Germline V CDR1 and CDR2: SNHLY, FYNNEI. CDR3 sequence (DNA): TGTGCCAGCAGCCCCGGACAGGGGGTTACCTACAATGAGCAGTTCTTC. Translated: CASSPGQGVTYNEQFF.

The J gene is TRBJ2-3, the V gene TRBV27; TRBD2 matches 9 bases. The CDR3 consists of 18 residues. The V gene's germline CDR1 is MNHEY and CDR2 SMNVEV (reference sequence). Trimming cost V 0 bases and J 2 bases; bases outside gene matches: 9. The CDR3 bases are TGTGCCAGCAGTTTATCGCCAAGCGGGGGGATCCTCACAGATACGCAGTATTTT. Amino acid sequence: CASSLSPSGGILTDTQYF.

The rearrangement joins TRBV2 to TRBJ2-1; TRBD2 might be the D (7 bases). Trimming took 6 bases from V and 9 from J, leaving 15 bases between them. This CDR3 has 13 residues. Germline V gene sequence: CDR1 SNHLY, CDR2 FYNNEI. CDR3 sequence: CASRGGGVGEQFF. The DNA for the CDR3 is TGTGCCAGCAGGGGAGGGGGGGTAGGTGAGCAGTTCTTC.

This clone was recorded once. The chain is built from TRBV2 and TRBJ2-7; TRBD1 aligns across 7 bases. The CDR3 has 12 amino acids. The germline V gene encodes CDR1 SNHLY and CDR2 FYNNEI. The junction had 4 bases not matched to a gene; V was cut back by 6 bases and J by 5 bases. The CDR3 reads CASRRQGNEQYF. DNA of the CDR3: TGTGCCAGCAGGCGACAGGGAAACGAGCAGTACTTC.

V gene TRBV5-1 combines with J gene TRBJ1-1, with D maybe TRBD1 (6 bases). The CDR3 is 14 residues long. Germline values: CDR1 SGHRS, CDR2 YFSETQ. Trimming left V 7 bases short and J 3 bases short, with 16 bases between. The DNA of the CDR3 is TGCGCCAGCGGCAGGACAGAGGGATACACTGAAGCTTTCTTT. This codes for CASGRTEGYTEAFF. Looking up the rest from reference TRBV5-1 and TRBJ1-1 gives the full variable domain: KAGVTQTPRYLIKTRGQQVTLSCSPISGHRSVSWYQQTPGQGLQFLFEYFSETQRNKGNFPGRFSGRQFSNSRSEMNVSTLELGDSALYLCASGRTEGYTEAFFGQGTRLTVV.

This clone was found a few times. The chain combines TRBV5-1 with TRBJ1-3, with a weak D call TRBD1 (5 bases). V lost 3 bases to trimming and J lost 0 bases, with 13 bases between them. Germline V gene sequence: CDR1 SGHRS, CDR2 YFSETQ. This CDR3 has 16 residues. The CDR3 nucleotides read TGCGCCAGCAGCTCGGGTCGGGGGGGCTCTGGAAACACCATATATTTT. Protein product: CASSSGRGGSGNTIYF. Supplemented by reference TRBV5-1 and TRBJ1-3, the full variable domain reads KAGVTQTPRYLIKTRGQQVTLSCSPISGHRSVSWYQQTPGQGLQFLFEYFSETQRNKGNFPGRFSGRQFSNSRSEMNVSTLELGDSALYLCASSSGRGGSGNTIYFGEGSWLTVV.

The CDR3 coding sequence is TGTGCCAGCTCACCTGGCCGGGACCACGGGGGAAAACTGTTTTTT. Amino acid sequence: CASSPGRDHGGKLFF. The chain links TRBV18 to TRBJ1-4; possible D gene TRBD1, 5 bases. The V end was cut by 3 bases, the J end by 10 bases, with 18 bases between. CDR1 and CDR2 (germline): KGHSH, LQKENI. CDR3 size: 15 residues.

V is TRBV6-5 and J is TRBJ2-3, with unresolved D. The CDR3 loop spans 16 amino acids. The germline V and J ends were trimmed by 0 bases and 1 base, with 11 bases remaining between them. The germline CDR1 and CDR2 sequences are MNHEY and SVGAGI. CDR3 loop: CASSYSPDEGTDTQYF. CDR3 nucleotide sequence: TGTGCCAGCAGTTACTCGCCGGATGAGGGCACAGATACGCAGTATTTT.

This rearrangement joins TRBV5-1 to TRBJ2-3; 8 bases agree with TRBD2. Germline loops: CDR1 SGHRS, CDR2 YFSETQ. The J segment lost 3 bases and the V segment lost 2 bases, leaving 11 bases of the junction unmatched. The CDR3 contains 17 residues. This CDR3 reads CASSFGGRGGGTDTQYF. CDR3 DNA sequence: TGCGCCAGCAGCTTCGGCGGCCGGGGGGGCGGGACAGATACGCAGTATTTT.